The 25 T cell receptor beta chains listed next were all sequenced from one sample in a study of T cell repertoires in ileal Crohn's disease. As for time point: neoterminal ileum biopsy at postoperative endoscopy, about 6 months after surgery. The assay was immunoSEQ multiplex PCR, and TCRdb's table has in-frame clones only and misses some. Of 10,000 to 15,000 clones in the sample, around 80% were seen once. The sample taken for sequencing was ileal tissue. Receptors originate from an adult with Crohn's disease.

The V and J genes are TRBV6-5 and TRBJ2-7; TRBD2 aligns across 7 bases. Germline lookup yields CDR1 MNHEY and CDR2 SVGAGI. This CDR3 region has 15 residues. V lost 2 bases to trimming and J lost 3 bases; unmatched junction nucleotides: 7. CDR3 region: CASSYRREANYEQYF. The CDR3 DNA reads TGTGCCAGCAGTTACCGTCGGGAGGCAAACTACGAGCAGTACTTC.

CDR3: CASSLQGAGTEAFF. As DNA, the CDR3 is TGCGCCAGCAGTTTACAGGGGGCAGGCACTGAAGCTTTCTTT. The genes are TRBV4-3 and TRBJ1-1; the match to TRBD1 covers 9 bases. CDR3 length: 14 amino acids. The germline V gene has CDR1 LGHNA and CDR2 YSLEER. Trimming removed 6 bases from V and 4 bases from J; junction bases left unmatched: 6.

This clone was seen only once. The V and J genes are TRBV14 and TRBJ2-7; D perhaps matches TRBD1 (5 bases). CDR1 SGHDN and CDR2 FVKESK come from the germline V gene. The CDR3 is 14 residues long. V was pared by 4 bases and J by 3 bases, with 13 bases between. CDR3 protein: CASSRQGVLYEQYF. The CDR3 DNA reads as TGTGCCAGCAGCCGCCAAGGGGTTCTCTACGAGCAGTACTTC.

This CDR3 is CASSIQGADTIYF. The CDR3 DNA follows: TGTGCCAGTAGTATACAGGGCGCGGACACCATATATTTT. V is TRBV19 and J is TRBJ1-3; tentative D call: TRBD1 (5 bases). V shed 2 bases and J shed 8 bases, with 10 bases lying between them. The CDR3 sequence is 13 residues long. Germline V gene data show CDR1 as LNHDA and CDR2 as SQIVND (reference sequence).

The rearrangement uses TRBV9 and TRBJ2-2; D is ambiguous. This CDR3 has 13 amino acids. The germline gives CDR1 SGDLS, CDR2 YYNGEE. V was trimmed by 2 bases and J by 6 bases, leaving 8 bases between them. The CDR3 sequence is CASSVDGSGELFF. CDR3 coding DNA: TGTGCCAGCAGCGTTGATGGCTCCGGGGAGCTGTTTTTT.

J is TRBJ2-2 and V is TRBV7-2; D not resolved. This CDR3 spans 16 amino acids. V was cut by 5 bases and J by 7 bases, with 20 bases left in between. The germline gives CDR1 SGHTA, CDR2 FQGNSA. CDR3 sequence (DNA): TGTGCCAGCAGCCCGGTCGTCGGCGGCAACCACGGGGAGCTGTTTTTT. This sequence encodes CASSPVVGGNHGELFF. The full variable domain, rest sourced from reference TRBV7-2 and TRBJ2-2, is GAGVSQSPSNKVTEKGKDVELRCDPISGHTALYWYRQSLGQGLEFLIYFQGNSAPDKSGLPSDRFSAERTGGSVSTLTIQRTQQEDSAVYLCASSPVVGGNHGELFFGEGSRLTVL.

This clone has more than one count but fewer than ten. The chain employs TRBV19 and TRBJ2-2, with 9 bases matching TRBD1. This CDR3 spans 15 amino acids. Germline loops: CDR1 LNHDA, CDR2 SQIVND (reference sequence). Trimming took 3 bases from V and 4 from J; bases not matched to a gene: 3. The CDR3 is CASSIGTGSTGELFF. CDR3 in DNA: TGTGCCAGTAGTATTGGGACAGGGAGCACCGGGGAGCTGTTTTTT.

The genes are TRBV19 and TRBJ1-1, with a tentative D call TRBD1 (6 bases). Between the trimmed V and J ends, which lost 4 bases and 11 bases, there was a span of 14 bases. Germline V gene sequence: CDR1 LNHDA, CDR2 SQIVND (reference sequence). CDR3 length: 12 amino acids. Here the CDR3 DNA reads TGTGCCAGTAGTAGGGAGGGGGTAGTCGCTTTCTTT. Protein product: CASSREGVVAFF.

The chain links TRBV30 to TRBJ2-7, with a weak D call TRBD1 (6 bases). V was pared by 7 bases and J by 2 bases, with 12 bases between. The CDR3 covers 12 residues. Germline CDR1 is GTSNPN and CDR2 is SVGIG (reference sequence). The DNA of the CDR3 is TGTGCCTCCTACAGGGATACCTACGAGCAGTACTTC. It yields the protein CASYRDTYEQYF.

This chain links TRBV4-2 with TRBJ2-5, with 11 bases aligning to TRBD2. The V gene's germline CDR1 is LGHNA and CDR2 YNFKEQ. V trimming: 6 bases; J trimming: 5 bases; junction bases outside the gene matches: 5. The CDR3 has 14 residues. Here the CDR3 DNA reads TGTGCCAGCAGACTGGGACTAGCGGTGGAGACCCAGTACTTC. Its translation is CASRLGLAVETQYF.

This chain connects TRBV6-7 to TRBJ1-5; TRBD1 might be the D (5 bases). TRBV6-7 is recorded as an ORF, its role being uncertain. V lost 3 bases and J 9 bases, leaving 9 bases between the germline ends. The CDR3 covers 12 residues. The CDR3: CASSYLGGPQHF. The DNA for the CDR3 is TGTGCCAGCAGTTATTTGGGGGGGCCCCAGCATTTT.

The chain recombines TRBV27 with TRBJ1-3; D possibly corresponds to TRBD1 (5 bases). Looked up from germline, CDR1 is MNHEY and CDR2 is SMNVEV (reference sequence). Trimming stripped 6 bases from V and 0 bases from J, with 12 bases between. The CDR3 consists of 15 residues. CDR3 residues: CASSAGPISGNTIYF. For the CDR3, the DNA is TGTGCCAGCAGCGCAGGGCCCATCTCTGGAAACACCATATATTTT.

In its sample, this clone was seen a few times. The chain has TRBV9 and TRBJ1-3; perhaps TRBD1 as D (5 bases). CDR1 SGDLS and CDR2 YYNGEE come from the germline V gene. The CDR3 is 15 residues long. Trimming shortened V by 3 bases and J by 1 base, and 11 bases separated the two germline ends. CDR3 in amino acids: CASSGAGLSGNTIYF. CDR3 coding DNA: TGTGCCAGCAGCGGTGCAGGGCTTTCTGGAAACACCATATATTTT.

This chain connects TRBV2 to TRBJ1-6; no clear D. Germline assignment: CDR1 SNHLY and CDR2 FYNNEI. Trimming took off 7 bases at V and 4 bases at J, with 11 bases between the two ends. The CDR3 totals 14 residues. The CDR3 DNA reads as TGTGCCAGCAATGGGCCAATATATAATTCACCCCTCCACTTT. Amino acids: CASNGPIYNSPLHF. Variable domain in full (rest from reference TRBV2 and TRBJ1-6): EPEVTQTPSHQVTQMGQEVILRCVPISNHLYFYWYRQILGQKVEFLVSFYNNEISEKSEIFDDQFSVERPDGSNFTLKIRSTKLEDSAMYFCASNGPIYNSPLHFGNGTRLTVT.

The chain is built from TRBV2 and TRBJ1-4; D unclear. Germline-derived CDR1 and CDR2 are SNHLY and FYNNEI. Trimming cost V 7 bases and J 5 bases, with 8 bases left between them. The CDR3 sequence is 12 residues long. CDR3 sequence reads: CASKDSNEKLFF. In DNA, the CDR3 is TGTGCCAGCAAAGATAGCAATGAAAAACTGTTTTTT. The whole variable domain, filled in from reference TRBV2 and TRBJ1-4, reads EPEVTQTPSHQVTQMGQEVILRCVPISNHLYFYWYRQILGQKVEFLVSFYNNEISEKSEIFDDQFSVERPDGSNFTLKIRSTKLEDSAMYFCASKDSNEKLFFGSGTQLSVL.

CDR3 amino acids: CASTVGANYGYTF. The CDR3 nucleotides are TGCGCCAGCACCGTTGGGGCGAACTATGGCTACACCTTC. This chain links TRBV5-1 with TRBJ1-2; a possible D gene is TRBD1 (5 bases). The length of the CDR3 is 13 residues. V was shortened by 6 bases and J by 2 bases, with 11 bases between the two germline ends. Germline loops: CDR1 SGHRS, CDR2 YFSETQ.

The V gene is TRBV7-3, the J gene TRBJ1-6, with D tentatively TRBD1 (5 bases). Trimming removed 0 bases from V and 15 bases from J, with 12 bases in between. The length of the CDR3 is 13 residues. Germline values: CDR1 SGHTA, CDR2 FQGTGA. The CDR3 DNA reads TGTGCCAGCAGCTTAACGCCCAGGGTGGACCTCCACTTT. It translates to CASSLTPRVDLHF.

The J gene is TRBJ2-7, the V gene TRBV7-9; TRBD1 is a possible D gene (6 bases). CDR3 length: 12 residues. The germline V and J ends were trimmed by 4 bases and 7 bases, with 11 bases remaining between them. Germline CDR1 is SEHNR and CDR2 is FQNEAQ (reference sequence). CDR3 DNA sequence: TGTGCCAGCAGCTGGGGGCCTACGGAGCAGTACTTC. Protein: CASSWGPTEQYF.

The chain combines TRBV4-3 with TRBJ1-1; 7 positions agree with TRBD1. Germline-derived CDR1 and CDR2 are LGHNA and YSLEER. The length of the CDR3 is 13 residues. V shed 4 bases and J 3 bases; nucleotides not matched to a gene: 2. CDR3 residues: CASSRTGDTEAFF. For the CDR3, the DNA is TGCGCCAGCAGCCGAACAGGGGACACTGAAGCTTTCTTT.

J is TRBJ1-2 and V is TRBV28; no reliable D call. The CDR3 contains 14 residues. Per germline, CDR1 MDHEN and CDR2 SYDVKM. V dropped 6 bases and J dropped 4 bases, with 15 bases sitting between them. The CDR3 sequence is CASSRDTYLYGYTF. CDR3 nucleotides: TGTGCCAGCAGCCGAGACACCTACCTCTATGGCTACACCTTC.

This clone was seen only a few times. The rearrangement joins TRBV19 to TRBJ2-1, with 9 bases identical to TRBD2. The CDR3 sequence is 16 residues long. Germline lookup yields CDR1 LNHDA and CDR2 SQIVND (reference sequence). V was clipped by 4 bases and J by 7 bases; unmatched bases: 11. CDR3 coding DNA: TGTGCCAGTAGTACCATCCTTAGCGGGGGTGGAAATGAGCAGTTCTTC. It codes for CASSTILSGGGNEQFF.

The chain links TRBV11-2 to TRBJ2-7; 11 positions agree with TRBD1. The CDR3 covers 15 residues. The germline V gene encodes CDR1 SGHAT and CDR2 FQNNGV. V gave up 5 bases and J gave up 2 bases; unmatched junction bases: 5. CDR3 protein: CASSRGQGAPYEQYF. The CDR3 DNA sequence: TGTGCCAGCAGCCGAGGACAGGGGGCCCCCTACGAGCAGTACTTC. Filled out from reference TRBV11-2 and TRBJ2-7, the complete variable domain reads EAGVAQSPRYKIIEKRQSVAFWCNPISGHATLYWYQQILGQGPKLLIQFQNNGVVDDSQLPKDRFSAERLKGVDSTLKIQPAKLEDSAVYLCASSRGQGAPYEQYFGPGTRLTVT.

The CDR3 loop reads CASSRTPTGELFF. The CDR3 nucleotides are TGTGCCAGCTCGCGGACACCCACCGGGGAGCTGTTTTTT. The chain links TRBV18 to TRBJ2-2, with TRBD1 as a possible D gene (5 bases). CDR3 length: 13 amino acids. The V gene's germline CDR1 is KGHSH and CDR2 LQKENI. V lost 6 bases and J 4 bases, leaving 9 bases between the germline ends.

V and J are TRBV28 and TRBJ2-2; D not resolved. CDR1 is MDHEN and CDR2 is SYDVKM in the germline V gene. The ends were cut back, 7 bases at V and 0 bases at J, with 3 bases in the middle. The CDR3 consists of 12 residues. The CDR3 DNA follows: TGTGCCAGCACCACGAACACCGGGGAGCTGTTTTTT. Translation: CASTTNTGELFF.

The rearrangement joins TRBV6-1 to TRBJ2-7; 7 bases fit TRBD1. V lost 7 bases and J lost 4; bases outside the gene matches: 7. CDR1 and CDR2 (germline): MNHNS, SASEGT. The CDR3 extends over 13 amino acids. This CDR3 is CASIRQGGYEQYF. The CDR3 coding sequence is TGTGCCAGCATTCGACAGGGTGGGTACGAGCAGTACTTC.